Presented here are 27 T cell receptor beta chains from one specimen sequenced in a study of identical twins. TCRdb processed the 5' RACE reads anew with MiXCR; each CDR3 protein has one entry. This sample has 300,000 to 400,000 distinct CDR3 sequences, with about 12% found just once. In addition, the sample was reused for a study of yellow fever vaccine responses in identical twins.

Sequences were obtained from CD8+ T cells sorted from blood. These receptors came from a woman between 18 and 29 years old in good health.

This clonotype was counted a few times. The chain combines TRBV6-1 with TRBJ2-7, with 7 bases aligning to TRBD2. The V gene end was trimmed by 5 bases and the J gene end by 0 bases; junction bases not matched to a gene: 10. The CDR3 spans 16 residues. The germline V gene encodes CDR1 MNHNS and CDR2 SASEGT. The CDR3 reads CASSPYSGSSSYEQYF. CDR3 DNA: TGTGCCAGCAGTCCCTATAGCGGGTCAAGCTCCTACGAGCAGTACTTC.

Note on this clonotype: A much larger clone differs from this one at a single base, so this may be a read error. The chain combines TRBV29-1 with TRBJ2-5, with D perhaps assigned TRBD1 or TRBD2 (5 bases each). Germline CDR1 and CDR2: SQVTM and ANQGSEA. The CDR3 contains 12 residues. The CDR3 DNA reads as TGCAGCGTGAGGGACCCACAAGGGACCCAGTACTTC. It specifies CSVRDPQGTQYF.

V usage is TRBV12-3 or TRBV12-4 and J usage is TRBJ2-3; the D call may be TRBD1 or TRBD2 (5 bases each). The CDR3 is 16 amino acids. V lost 1 base, J lost 4 bases, and 15 bases lay in between. CDR3 protein: CASSLVSGQLSDTQYF. CDR3 DNA: TGTGCCAGCAGTTTAGTGTCGGGGCAGTTGTCAGATACGCAGTATTTT.

In this sample, this clonotype turned up a few times. The rearrangement uses TRBV27 and TRBJ2-7; 8 nucleotides align to TRBD1. Trimming cost V 6 bases and J 9 bases; bases outside gene matches: 4. The V gene's germline CDR1 is MNHEY and CDR2 SMNVEV (reference sequence). There are 11 residues in the CDR3. This CDR3 reads CASSQGARQYF. The CDR3 bases are TGTGCCAGCAGCCAGGGGGCAAGGCAGTACTTC.

The V and J genes are TRBV7-9 and TRBJ2-5, with D possibly TRBD2 on 5 matching bases. Germline assignment: CDR1 SEHNR and CDR2 FQNEAQ (reference sequence). There are 13 residues in the CDR3. V lost 2 bases to trimming and J lost 5 bases, with 9 bases between them. The CDR3 protein is CASSLPGLETQYF. CDR3 coding DNA: TGTGCCAGCAGCTTACCGGGGTTGGAGACCCAGTACTTC. Combining the CDR3 with reference TRBV7-9 and TRBJ2-5 gives the whole variable domain DTGVSQNPRHKITKRGQNVTFRCDPISEHNRLYWYRQTLGQGPEFLTYFQNEAQLEKSRLLSDRFSAERPKGSFSTLEIQRTEQGDSAMYLCASSLPGLETQYFGPGTRLLVL.

The table lists this clonotype with a few counts. V is TRBV6-5 and J is TRBJ2-7; D uncertain. The CDR3 has 13 residues. V was clipped by 0 bases and J by 0 bases, with 3 bases between them. CDR1 and CDR2 (germline): MNHEY, SVGAGI. CDR3 sequence reads: CASSYSSSYEQYF. The CDR3 DNA reads as TGTGCCAGCAGTTACTCGAGCTCCTACGAGCAGTACTTC.

In DNA, the CDR3 is TGTGCCAGCAGTCCTTGGGGAGGGGCCAACGTCCTGACTTTC. Protein sequence: CASSPWGGANVLTF. The V and J genes are TRBV14 and TRBJ2-6; D gene uncertain. CDR3 length equals 14 residues. With 6 bases removed from V and 4 bases from J, the gap between germline ends came to 10 bases. Germline loops: CDR1 SGHDN, CDR2 FVKESK.

This clonotype came up many times. V usage is TRBV3-1 and J usage is TRBJ2-5; 13 bases are a match to TRBD2. CDR1 is LGHDT and CDR2 is YNNKEL in the germline V gene (reference sequence). This CDR3 region has 17 residues. V gave up 2 bases and J gave up 4 bases; unmatched junction bases: 7. The CDR3 sequence is CASSQLGLAGVGETQYF. The CDR3 DNA is TGTGCCAGCAGCCAACTAGGACTAGCGGGGGTTGGAGAGACCCAGTACTTC.

The CDR3 sequence is CASSPPSGNYEQYV. CDR3 DNA: TGTGCCAGCTCACCACCGTCAGGGAACTACGAGCAGTACGTC. This rearrangement joins TRBV18 to TRBJ2-7; D might be TRBD1 (5 bases). CDR1 and CDR2 (germline): KGHSH, LQKENI. The length of the CDR3 is 14 residues. V was pared by 0 bases and J by 3 bases, with 9 bases between.

In this sample, this clonotype turned up a few times. The V gene is TRBV6-9, the J gene TRBJ2-5; 10 positions match TRBD2. With V trimmed by 0 bases and J by 5 bases, 6 bases remained unmatched. Germline CDR1 and CDR2: MNHGY and SVAAGI. The CDR3 length is 16 residues. CDR3 region: CASSYSIASGGETQYF. DNA for the CDR3: TGTGCCAGCAGTTATTCAATTGCTAGCGGGGGCGAGACCCAGTACTTC.

This clonotype was seen more than once but under ten times. The chain couples TRBV5-1 to TRBJ2-7, with D possibly TRBD1 on 5 matching bases. The V end lost 4 bases, the J end lost 3 bases, and 14 bases lay between the germline ends. CDR1 is SGHRS and CDR2 is YFSETQ in the germline V gene. The CDR3 consists of 14 residues. The CDR3 reads CASSLRHRIYEQYF. In DNA, the CDR3 is TGCGCCAGCAGCCTAAGACACAGGATCTACGAGCAGTACTTC.

The chain has TRBV20-1 and TRBJ2-2, with D tentatively TRBD1 or TRBD2 (5 bases each). CDR1 and CDR2 (germline): DFQATT, SNEGSKA (reference sequence). The germline V and J ends were trimmed by 3 bases and 6 bases, with 17 bases remaining between them. The CDR3 totals 15 residues. CDR3 nucleotides: TGCAGTGCTAGCCTGGTGGGGGTAGTGTCCGGGGAGCTGTTTTTT. Amino acid sequence: CSASLVGVVSGELFF.

This rearrangement joins TRBV20-1 to TRBJ2-3, with D maybe TRBD2 (5 bases). Trimming shortened V by 1 base and J by 4 bases, and 9 bases separated the two germline ends. In germline, CDR1 is DFQATT, CDR2 SNEGSKA (reference sequence). The CDR3 has 13 residues. CDR3 sequence reads: CSARGEHSDTQYF. The DNA for the CDR3 is TGCAGTGCTAGAGGGGAGCACTCAGATACGCAGTATTTT.

The sample holds a few counts of this clonotype. CDR3 sequence (DNA): TGTGCCAGCAGTCCCTATGAACGGGGGACGGACACCGGGGAGCTGTTTTTT. It encodes CASSPYERGTDTGELFF. The chain uses TRBV27 and TRBJ2-2; a weak D match, TRBD2 (6 bases). CDR3 length: 17 amino acids. V lost 5 bases to trimming and J lost 3 bases, with 19 bases between them. Germline CDR1 reads MNHEY; CDR2 reads SMNVEV (reference sequence).

This clonotype was seen a few times. The V gene is TRBV7-9, the J gene TRBJ2-7; the D is unclear. Germline V gives CDR1 SEHNR, CDR2 FQNEAQ (reference sequence). The CDR3 covers 14 residues. V lost 2 bases and J lost 2, with 10 bases in between. The CDR3, as DNA: TGTGCCAGCAGCTTAAAAGGGAAGCCCTACGAGCAGTACTTC. Protein product: CASSLKGKPYEQYF. Looking up the rest from reference TRBV7-9 and TRBJ2-7 gives the full variable domain: DTGVSQNPRHKITKRGQNVTFRCDPISEHNRLYWYRQTLGQGPEFLTYFQNEAQLEKSRLLSDRFSAERPKGSFSTLEIQRTEQGDSAMYLCASSLKGKPYEQYFGPGTRLTVT.

This clonotype occurred many times. The chain joins TRBV2 to TRBJ1-4; D not resolved. Trimming took off 7 bases at V and 5 bases at J, with 11 bases between the two ends. CDR3 length: 13 amino acids. Germline V gene data show CDR1 as SNHLY and CDR2 as FYNNEI. Here the CDR3 reads CASNDGVNEKLFF. For the CDR3, the DNA is TGTGCCAGCAATGACGGAGTAAATGAAAAACTGTTTTTT.

This clonotype appeared many times. V usage is TRBV12-3 or TRBV12-4 and J usage is TRBJ2-2; 7 bases map to TRBD2. The CDR3 runs 14 residues. V lost 5 bases to trimming and J lost 7 bases; unmatched junction nucleotides: 7. Written as DNA, the CDR3 is TGTGCCAGCAGTCAAGGACTAGTCAGCGGGGAGCTGTTTTTT. Protein: CASSQGLVSGELFF.

The rearrangement joins TRBV5-1 to TRBJ2-7, with 8 nucleotides matching TRBD2. From germline, CDR1 is SGHRS and CDR2 YFSETQ. The length of the CDR3 is 15 residues. Trimming took 0 bases from V and 5 from J; bases not matched to a gene: 7. The CDR3 loop reads CASSLAGGGRDEQYF. CDR3 sequence (DNA): TGCGCCAGCAGCTTGGCCGGCGGGGGGAGGGACGAGCAGTACTTC.

In its sample, this clonotype was seen many times. The V gene is TRBV27, the J gene TRBJ2-1, with TRBD2 matching 11 bases. CDR3 length: 15 residues. Trimming removed 4 bases from V and 2 bases from J; junction bases left unmatched: 1. The V gene's germline CDR1 is MNHEY and CDR2 SMNVEV (reference sequence). The CDR3 is CASSWTSGPYNEQFF. In DNA form, the CDR3 reads TGTGCCAGCAGTTGGACTAGCGGGCCCTACAATGAGCAGTTCTTC.

This chain uses TRBV3-1 with TRBJ1-2; D is unresolved. The germline V gene has CDR1 LGHDT and CDR2 YNNKEL (reference sequence). The CDR3 covers 15 residues. Trimming shortened V by 0 bases and J by 7 bases, and 15 bases separated the two germline ends. The chain's CDR3 is CASSQDPGRERGYTF. Here the CDR3 DNA reads TGTGCCAGCAGCCAAGATCCGGGGAGGGAACGTGGCTACACCTTC. The whole variable domain, filled in from reference TRBV3-1 and TRBJ1-2, reads DTAVSQTPKYLVTQMGNDKSIKCEQNLGHDTMYWYKQDSKKFLKIMFSYNNKELIINETVPNRFSPKSPDKAHLNLHINSLELGDSAVYFCASSQDPGRERGYTFGSGTRLTVV.

In its sample, this clonotype was seen a few times. The chain has TRBV28 and TRBJ2-7; perhaps TRBD2 as D (5 bases). CDR1 and CDR2 (germline): MDHEN, SYDVKM. V was trimmed by 3 bases and J by 5 bases, leaving 26 bases between them. The CDR3 sequence is 18 residues long. CDR3 bases: TGTGCCAGCAGTTTTAGGGTCTTCGCGGGCTTTAGGCTGGACGAGCAGTACTTC. Its translation is CASSFRVFAGFRLDEQYF.

V is TRBV9 and J is TRBJ1-2; 9 bases are a match to TRBD1. Per germline, CDR1 SGDLS and CDR2 YYNGEE. The V and J ends lost 3 bases and 5 bases, in that order; junction bases with no gene match: 8. The CDR3 is made up of 15 amino acids. The CDR3 loop is CASSAGGGQGYGYTF. DNA of the CDR3: TGTGCCAGCAGCGCGGGGGGGGGACAGGGTTATGGCTACACCTTC.

This clonotype came up a few times. This chain joins TRBV7-6 and TRBJ2-7; possibly TRBD2 for D (6 bases). CDR1 is SGHVS, CDR2 FNYEAQ, per germline. CDR3 length: 12 residues. V lost 1 base and J 6 bases, leaving 7 bases between the germline ends. The CDR3 sequence is CASSLGRAEQYF. The CDR3 bases are TGTGCCAGCAGCTTAGGGAGGGCCGAGCAGTACTTC.

This clonotype was recorded a few times. The chain recombines TRBV28 with TRBJ2-1, with D uncertain. V lost 5 bases and J lost 7, with 18 bases in between. The CDR3 has 15 residues. CDR1 is MDHEN and CDR2 is SYDVKM in the germline V gene. As DNA, the CDR3 is TGTGCCAGCAGTCCCCTCGCGTACCAGTTTAATGAGCAGTTCTTC. Protein sequence: CASSPLAYQFNEQFF.

This clonotype was found many times. V is TRBV4-2 and J is TRBJ2-5, with TRBD2 as a possible D gene (6 bases). Germline CDR1 and CDR2: LGHNA and YNFKEQ. The CDR3 runs 16 residues. V shed 1 base and J shed 5 bases, with 17 bases lying between them. CDR3 sequence reads: CASSQAVDFGGETQYF. In nucleotides, the CDR3 is TGTGCCAGCAGCCAAGCTGTCGATTTTGGGGGGGAGACCCAGTACTTC.

This rearrangement joins TRBV2 to TRBJ2-3; 7 nucleotides align to TRBD1. After removal of 10 bases from V and 0 bases from J, the junction contained 13 bases not matched to a gene. CDR3 length equals 16 residues. The V gene's germline CDR1 is SNHLY and CDR2 FYNNEI. The CDR3 DNA is TGTGCCACCACCGCCGGGACAGCCTATAGCACAGATACGCAGTATTTT. Its protein product is CATTAGTAYSTDTQYF.

The V gene is TRBV4-1, the J gene TRBJ2-3, with D maybe TRBD2 (5 bases). This CDR3 is built from 15 residues. V was pared by 2 bases and J by 6 bases, with 15 bases between. Germline V gene lookup returns CDR1 MGHRA and CDR2 YSYEKL. The CDR3 sequence is CASSQTTGFYDTQYF. CDR3 nucleotides: TGCGCCAGCAGCCAAACGACGGGGTTTTATGATACGCAGTATTTT.